The 22 T cell receptor beta chains below were found in one sample sequenced in a study of long-term antiretroviral therapy in people with HIV. Version v3.0 of the immunoSEQ assay was performed at survey level. The protocol was immunoSEQ multiplex PCR, while the TCRdb copy is restricted to in-frame clones and leaves out a portion. The table lists some 16,000 clones, 77% of them singletons, with about 20% in the top ten. Sequenced material: unsorted PBMCs, taken 2.1 years after starting antiretroviral therapy. The receptor source for this set is a man aged 40-49 years with HIV.

The chain uses TRBV27 and TRBJ1-1; TRBD1 aligns across 8 bases. Per the germline V gene, CDR1 is MNHEY and CDR2 is SMNVEV (reference sequence). The junction had 8 bases not matched to a gene; V was cut back by 1 base and J by 7 bases. The CDR3 has 15 amino acids. CDR3 nucleotide sequence: TGTGCCAGCAGTTTATTTGTCGGGACAGGTAATGAAGCTTTCTTT. Translated: CASSLFVGTGNEAFF.

This sequence joins TRBV7-2 and TRBJ2-1; TRBD2 matches at 9 bases. Germline assignment: CDR1 SGHTA and CDR2 FQGNSA. V was clipped by 5 bases and J by 1 base; unmatched bases: 12. There are 18 residues in the CDR3. This CDR3 is CASSLSGGGGYSYNEQFF. For the CDR3, the DNA is TGTGCCAGCAGCCTTAGTGGCGGGGGGGGTTATTCCTACAATGAGCAGTTCTTC.

This chain joins TRBV11-2 and TRBJ2-7; a possible D gene is TRBD1 (6 bases). V was trimmed by 3 bases and J by 0 bases, leaving 12 bases between them. CDR1 SGHAT and CDR2 FQNNGV come from the germline V gene. The CDR3 covers 15 residues. The CDR3 protein is CASSFQGRFSYEQYF. DNA for the CDR3: TGTGCCAGCAGCTTCCAGGGGCGGTTCTCCTACGAGCAGTACTTC.

V is TRBV7-9 and J is TRBJ2-2; D unresolved. The V end lost 6 bases, the J end lost 5 bases, and 10 bases lay between the germline ends. The CDR3 contains 13 residues. Germline lookup yields CDR1 SEHNR and CDR2 FQNEAQ (reference sequence). CDR3 amino acids: CASSPTWTGELFF. DNA for the CDR3: TGTGCCAGCAGTCCAACCTGGACCGGGGAGCTGTTTTTT.

The chain links TRBV4-1 to TRBJ1-2; TRBD1 might be the D (6 bases). The V and J ends lost 2 bases and 4 bases respectively, with 14 bases between them. Germline assignment: CDR1 MGHRA and CDR2 YSYEKL. The CDR3 contains 15 residues. The CDR3 DNA reads TGCGCCAGCAGCCAACCTCTTACAGGGAGCTATGGCTACACCTTC. Protein: CASSQPLTGSYGYTF.

J is TRBJ2-7 and V is TRBV18; the D gene is possibly TRBD2 (6 bases). This CDR3 contains 13 residues. Germline CDR1 and CDR2: KGHSH and LQKENI. The V end lost 8 bases, the J end lost 0 bases, and 11 bases lay between the germline ends. The CDR3 coding sequence is TGTGCCAGCACGGGGGATCACTCCTACGAGCAGTACTTC. It encodes CASTGDHSYEQYF.

J is TRBJ1-1 and V is TRBV5-1; a possible D gene is TRBD1 (6 bases). Germline V gene lookup returns CDR1 SGHRS and CDR2 YFSETQ. V dropped 3 bases and J dropped 1 base, with 7 bases sitting between them. The CDR3 runs 13 residues. The CDR3 protein is CASSWGANTEAFF. The CDR3 coding sequence is TGCGCCAGCAGCTGGGGGGCGAACACTGAAGCTTTCTTT.

The chain recombines TRBV5-4 with TRBJ2-7, with TRBD1 matching over 8 bases. Germline V lookup: CDR1 SGHNT, CDR2 YYREEE (reference sequence). The CDR3 length is 15 residues. After removal of 0 bases from V and 3 bases from J, the junction contained 5 bases not matched to a gene. The DNA for the CDR3 is TGTGCCAGCAGCTTGGCGCAGGGGGCGGACTACGAGCAGTACTTC. Residues: CASSLAQGADYEQYF.

This clone was seen only a few times. CDR3 in DNA: TGTGCCAGCAGCTTAACCGATGGTACCACCATATATTTT. Translated: CASSLTDGTTIYF. V gene TRBV7-9 combines with J gene TRBJ1-3, with unresolved D. Germline CDR1 reads SEHNR; CDR2 reads FQNEAQ (reference sequence). V was shortened by 2 bases and J by 9 bases, with 11 bases between the two germline ends. The CDR3 spans 13 residues.

CDR3 amino acids: CASSPWEGGEKLFF. CDR3 nucleotides: TGTGCCAGCAGCCCCTGGGAGGGGGGTGAAAAACTGTTTTTT. The chain carries TRBV7-9 and TRBJ1-4; TRBD1 is a possible D gene (6 bases). The CDR3 has 14 amino acids. Trimming cost V 5 bases and J 7 bases, with 14 bases left between them. Per germline, CDR1 SEHNR and CDR2 FQNEAQ (reference sequence).

The rearrangement uses TRBV6-5 and TRBJ2-7; TRBD1 matches 9 bases. The CDR3 extends over 15 amino acids. The V gene end was trimmed by 0 bases and the J gene end by 1 base; junction bases not matched to a gene: 1. CDR1 is MNHEY, CDR2 SVGAGI, per germline. CDR3 residues: CASSYSGQGSYEQYF. The DNA for the CDR3 is TGTGCCAGCAGTTACTCGGGACAGGGATCCTACGAGCAGTACTTC.

This clone was found a few times. V gene TRBV10-1 combines with J gene TRBJ2-7, with TRBD1 matching 11 bases. Germline-derived CDR1 and CDR2 are WNHNN and SYGVQD (reference sequence). The CDR3 sequence is 13 residues long. Germline trimming cut 3 bases from V and 6 bases from J; bases unmatched to any gene: 1. The CDR3 sequence is CASSEGTGGEQYF. CDR3 DNA sequence: TGCGCCAGCAGTGAAGGGACAGGGGGCGAGCAGTACTTC.

The sample holds one count of this clone. The chain couples TRBV2 to TRBJ1-1; TRBD1 aligns across 10 bases. With 6 bases clipped from V and 3 bases from J, the junction kept 7 bases outside the gene matches. CDR1 is SNHLY and CDR2 is FYNNEI in the germline V gene. CDR3 length: 15 residues. CDR3 nucleotides: TGTGCCAGCAGCCTCGGACAGGGGGGGGACACTGAAGCTTTCTTT. As protein: CASSLGQGGDTEAFF.

The V and J genes are TRBV18 and TRBJ2-7; D possibly corresponds to TRBD1 (6 bases). The CDR3 is 12 amino acids. V lost 2 bases and J 5 bases, leaving 7 bases between the germline ends. CDR1 KGHSH and CDR2 LQKENI come from the germline V gene. The CDR3 nucleotides are TGTGCCAGCTCACCAGGGGGCCACGAGCAGTACTTC. Protein sequence: CASSPGGHEQYF. The entire variable domain, with the rest obtained from reference TRBV18 and TRBJ2-7, is as follows: NAGVMQNPRHLVRRRGQEARLRCSPMKGHSHVYWYRQLPEEGLKFMVYLQKENIIDESGMPKERFSAEFPKEGPSILRIQQVVRGDSAAYFCASSPGGHEQYFGPGTRLTVT.

This chain links TRBV5-1 with TRBJ2-3; tentatively, D is TRBD1 or TRBD2 (5 bases each). The V gene's germline CDR1 is SGHRS and CDR2 YFSETQ. CDR3 size: 15 residues. V was clipped by 0 bases and J by 0 bases, with 8 bases between them. CDR3 nucleotides: TGCGCCAGCAGCTTGGACGGGGCTAGCACAGATACGCAGTATTTT. Translation gives CASSLDGASTDTQYF.

The chain is built from TRBV5-4 and TRBJ1-1; D possibly corresponds to TRBD1 (6 bases). The CDR3 has 14 residues. Germline assignment: CDR1 SGHNT and CDR2 YYREEE (reference sequence). V dropped 3 bases and J dropped 2 bases, with 11 bases sitting between them. In nucleotides, the CDR3 is TGTGCCAGCAGCTCGGACAGAGGAAACACTGAAGCTTTCTTT. Its protein product is CASSSDRGNTEAFF.

This clone appeared once. The chain carries TRBV18 and TRBJ2-1; D remains unclear. V lost 2 bases, J lost 7 bases, and 9 bases lay in between. Germline V lookup: CDR1 KGHSH, CDR2 LQKENI. This CDR3 region has 13 residues. The CDR3 DNA follows: TGTGCCAGCTCACCAGGGCTGGGGAATGAGCAGTTCTTC. This sequence encodes CASSPGLGNEQFF. Variable domain in full (rest from reference TRBV18 and TRBJ2-1): NAGVMQNPRHLVRRRGQEARLRCSPMKGHSHVYWYRQLPEEGLKFMVYLQKENIIDESGMPKERFSAEFPKEGPSILRIQQVVRGDSAAYFCASSPGLGNEQFFGPGTRLTVL.

The CDR3 sequence: CSVEGLSLQGGRTDTQYF. For the CDR3, the DNA is TGCAGCGTTGAAGGTCTCTCCCTTCAGGGCGGTCGCACAGATACGCAGTATTTT. The chain links TRBV29-1 to TRBJ2-3, with D possibly matching TRBD1 (5 bases). Germline values: CDR1 SQVTM, CDR2 ANQGSEA. The CDR3 loop spans 18 amino acids. V lost 1 base and J 1 base, leaving 21 bases between the germline ends.

The V call is TRBV13, the J call TRBJ1-3; possible D gene TRBD1, 6 bases. The V end lost 3 bases, the J end lost 0 bases, and 15 bases lay between the germline ends. CDR1 is PRHDT, CDR2 FYEKMQ, per germline (reference sequence). The CDR3 totals 17 residues. The CDR3 region is CASSLSRQAYSGNTIYF. DNA for the CDR3: TGTGCCAGCAGCTTGTCAAGACAGGCTTACTCTGGAAACACCATATATTTT.

The CDR3 DNA sequence: TGTGCCAGCAGCGGACACAGGGGAGGTACCGGGGAGCTGTTTTTT. Residues: CASSGHRGGTGELFF. The chain combines TRBV9 with TRBJ2-2; tentative D call: TRBD1 (7 bases). The CDR3 contains 15 residues. Germline assignment: CDR1 SGDLS and CDR2 YYNGEE. V dropped 3 bases and J dropped 5 bases, with 14 bases sitting between them.

The chain combines TRBV9 with TRBJ1-6; D remains unclear. Germline-derived CDR1 and CDR2 are SGDLS and YYNGEE. This CDR3 has 15 residues. Trimming stripped 0 bases from V and 4 bases from J, with 8 bases between. The CDR3 here is CASSVEGKYNSPLHF. The DNA for the CDR3 is TGTGCCAGCAGCGTAGAGGGCAAGTATAATTCACCCCTCCACTTT.

The rearrangement links TRBV5-1 to TRBJ2-1, with TRBD2 matching 12 bases. The CDR3 length is 17 residues. With V trimmed by 3 bases and J by 0 bases, 4 bases remained unmatched. The germline V gene has CDR1 SGHRS and CDR2 YFSETQ. The CDR3 here is CASSWTSGASSYNEQFF. In nucleotides, the CDR3 is TGCGCCAGCAGCTGGACTAGCGGGGCGAGCTCCTACAATGAGCAGTTCTTC.